This note documents a single T cell receptor beta chain sequence. CDR3 length equals 15 residues. The V and J ends lost 4 bases and 3 bases respectively, with 13 bases between them. Per the germline V gene, CDR1 is SGDLS and CDR2 is YYNGEE. These data are taken from a study of control samples from healthy donors and cancer patients. The data were produced by immunoSEQ multiplex PCR, yet TCRdb's version contains in-frame clones alone and is incomplete. The sample carries roughly 90,000 clones, over 85% recorded once. The source of this sequence is a woman aged 25 to 39 in good health. J is TRBJ2-2 and V is TRBV9, with D perhaps TRBD1 or TRBD2 (5 bases each). Sequenced sample: blood. DNA of the CDR3: TGTGCCAGCAGCTCCCGGGACCCATACACCGGGGAGCTGTTTTTT. Translating it yields CASSSRDPYTGELFF.